Here is one T cell receptor (beta chain) with its context. This clonotype was seen a handful of times. Its antigen remains unidentified. Base qualities are not provided; no much larger clone lies one nucleotide away. These data are taken from a study of regulatory and conventional T cells in breast cancer (dated by TCRdb to the mid-2010s). Taken from the germline V gene, the CDR1 and CDR2 loops are SGHVS and FNYEAQ. V is pruned by 1 base and J by 3 bases, leaving 5 bases of the junction without a gene match. The CDR3 spans 18 residues, from the cysteine through the phenylalanine. Of the read, only the CDR3 DNA is kept; its 54 bases are in frame from base 1. Library preparation employed PCR. These reads were obtained on an Illumina MiSeq. Through fastp at Q25 and MiXCR, TCRdb rebuilt clones from the public reads, retaining in-frame beta chains. Under each unique CDR3 protein, matching rows form one entry showing the most common genes and DNA. This sample is represented by 9,500 to 11,000 distinct CDR3 sequences; roughly 34% of them were singletons. The ten largest clones take up approximately 6.1% of the sample.

The TCR comes from a male donor in good health. The sample taken for sequencing was conventional T cells from blood. This receptor chain uses TRBV7-6 and TRBJ2-1; 14 middle bases align to TRBD2. Here is the DNA: TGTGCCAGCAGCTTAGGGACTAGCGGGGGGACCCACTACAATGAGCAGTTCTTC. Its protein product is CASSLGTSGGTHYNEQFF. Full variable domain (CDR3 extended with the reference TRBV7-6 and TRBJ2-1 proteins): GAGVSQSPRYKVTKRGQDVALRCDPISGHVSLYWYRQALGQGPEFLTYFNYEAQQDKSGLPNDRFSAERPEGSISTLTIQRTEQRDSAMYRCASSLGTSGGTHYNEQFFGPGTRLTVL.